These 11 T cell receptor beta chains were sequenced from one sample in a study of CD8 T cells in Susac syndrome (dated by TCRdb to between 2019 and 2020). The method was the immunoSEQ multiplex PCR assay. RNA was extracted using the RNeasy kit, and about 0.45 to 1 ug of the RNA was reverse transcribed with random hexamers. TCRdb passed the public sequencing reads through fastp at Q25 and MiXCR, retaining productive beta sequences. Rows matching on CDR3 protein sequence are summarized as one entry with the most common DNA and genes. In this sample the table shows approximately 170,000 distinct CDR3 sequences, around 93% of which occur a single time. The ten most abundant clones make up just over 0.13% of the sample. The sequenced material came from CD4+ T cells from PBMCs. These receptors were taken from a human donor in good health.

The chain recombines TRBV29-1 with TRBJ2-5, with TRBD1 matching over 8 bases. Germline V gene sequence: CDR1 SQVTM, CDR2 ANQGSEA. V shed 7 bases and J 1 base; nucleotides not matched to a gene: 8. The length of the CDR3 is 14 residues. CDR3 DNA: TGCAGCGACTACCAAACAGGGGGCCAAGAGACCCAGTACTTC. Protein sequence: CSDYQTGGQETQYF.

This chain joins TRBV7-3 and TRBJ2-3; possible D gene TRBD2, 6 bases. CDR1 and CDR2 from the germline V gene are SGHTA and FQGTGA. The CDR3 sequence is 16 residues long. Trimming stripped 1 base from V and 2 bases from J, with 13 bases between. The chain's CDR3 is CASSLNRAGSTDTQYF. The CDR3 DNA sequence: TGTGCCAGCAGCTTAAATCGAGCGGGTTCCACAGATACGCAGTATTTT.

The CDR3 region has the DNA TGCAGCGTGACAGGGGGAGGCACAGATACGCAGTATTTT. Amino acids: CSVTGGGTDTQYF. This chain connects TRBV29-1 to TRBJ2-3, with TRBD1 matching over 9 bases. Germline V CDR1 and CDR2: SQVTM, ANQGSEA. Losses at the gene ends were 6 bases for V and 1 base for J; bases not matched to a gene: 2. This CDR3 has 13 amino acids.

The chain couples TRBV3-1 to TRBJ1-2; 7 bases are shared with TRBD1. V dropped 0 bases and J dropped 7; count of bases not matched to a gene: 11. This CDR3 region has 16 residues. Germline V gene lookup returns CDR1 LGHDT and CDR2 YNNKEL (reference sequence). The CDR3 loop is CASSQDFGTVAGGYTF. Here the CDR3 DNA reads TGTGCCAGCAGCCAAGATTTCGGGACAGTAGCAGGTGGCTACACCTTC.

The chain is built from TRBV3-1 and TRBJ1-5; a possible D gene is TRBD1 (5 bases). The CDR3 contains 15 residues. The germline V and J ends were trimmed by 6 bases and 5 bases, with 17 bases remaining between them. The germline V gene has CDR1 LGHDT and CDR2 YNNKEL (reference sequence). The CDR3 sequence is CASSLMGREDQPQHF. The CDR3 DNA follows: TGTGCCAGCAGTTTGATGGGGCGGGAAGATCAGCCCCAGCATTTT.

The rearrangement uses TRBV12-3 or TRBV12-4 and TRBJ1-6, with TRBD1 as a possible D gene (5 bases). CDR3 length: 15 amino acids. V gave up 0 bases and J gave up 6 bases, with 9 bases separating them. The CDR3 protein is CASSLAGEGNSPLHF. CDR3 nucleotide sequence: TGTGCCAGCAGTTTAGCGGGGGAAGGTAATTCACCCCTCCACTTT.

CDR3 nucleotides: TGTGCCAGCAGCTTTAATTTGGGAGCGGACACTGAAGCTTTCTTT. Translation: CASSFNLGADTEAFF. This chain uses TRBV7-8 with TRBJ1-1; D gene uncertain. The germline V and J ends were trimmed by 3 bases and 3 bases, with 14 bases remaining between them. The CDR3 consists of 15 residues. Germline V gives CDR1 SGHVS, CDR2 FQNEAQ.

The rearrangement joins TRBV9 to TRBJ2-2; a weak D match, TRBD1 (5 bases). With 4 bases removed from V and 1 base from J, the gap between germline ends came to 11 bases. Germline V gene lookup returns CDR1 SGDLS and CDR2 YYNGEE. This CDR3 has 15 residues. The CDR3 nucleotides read TGTGCCAGCAGCCCAGGACACCGGAACACCGGGGAGCTGTTTTTT. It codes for CASSPGHRNTGELFF.

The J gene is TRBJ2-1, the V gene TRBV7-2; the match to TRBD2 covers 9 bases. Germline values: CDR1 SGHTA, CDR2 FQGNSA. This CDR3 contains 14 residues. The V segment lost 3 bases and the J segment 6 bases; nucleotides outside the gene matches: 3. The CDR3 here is CASSLRRGGNEQFF. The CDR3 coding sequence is TGTGCCAGCAGCTTGCGGCGGGGGGGCAATGAGCAGTTCTTC.

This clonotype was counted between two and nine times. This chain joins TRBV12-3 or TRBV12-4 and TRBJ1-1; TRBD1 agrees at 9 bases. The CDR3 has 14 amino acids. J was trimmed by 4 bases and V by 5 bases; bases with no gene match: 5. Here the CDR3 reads CASSLRQGGTEAFF. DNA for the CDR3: TGTGCCAGCAGTCTGCGACAGGGGGGCACTGAAGCTTTCTTT.

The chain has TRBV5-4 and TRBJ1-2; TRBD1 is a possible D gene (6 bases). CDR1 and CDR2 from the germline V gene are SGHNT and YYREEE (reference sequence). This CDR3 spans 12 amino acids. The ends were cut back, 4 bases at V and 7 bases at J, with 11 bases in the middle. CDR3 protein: CASSLLQGGYTF. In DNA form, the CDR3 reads TGTGCCAGCAGCCTTTTACAGGGTGGCTACACCTTC.